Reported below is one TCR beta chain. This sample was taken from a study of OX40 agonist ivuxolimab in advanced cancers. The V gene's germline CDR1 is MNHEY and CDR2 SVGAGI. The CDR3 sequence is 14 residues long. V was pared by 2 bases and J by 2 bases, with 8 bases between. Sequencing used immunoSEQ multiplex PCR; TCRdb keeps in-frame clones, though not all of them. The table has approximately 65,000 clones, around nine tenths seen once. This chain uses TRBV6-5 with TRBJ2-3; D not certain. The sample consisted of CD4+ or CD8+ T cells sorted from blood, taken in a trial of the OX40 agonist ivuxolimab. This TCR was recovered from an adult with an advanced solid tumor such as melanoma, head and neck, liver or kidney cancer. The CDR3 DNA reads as TGTGCCAGCAGTTACGACGGCTCCACAGATACGCAGTATTTT. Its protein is CASSYDGSTDTQYF.